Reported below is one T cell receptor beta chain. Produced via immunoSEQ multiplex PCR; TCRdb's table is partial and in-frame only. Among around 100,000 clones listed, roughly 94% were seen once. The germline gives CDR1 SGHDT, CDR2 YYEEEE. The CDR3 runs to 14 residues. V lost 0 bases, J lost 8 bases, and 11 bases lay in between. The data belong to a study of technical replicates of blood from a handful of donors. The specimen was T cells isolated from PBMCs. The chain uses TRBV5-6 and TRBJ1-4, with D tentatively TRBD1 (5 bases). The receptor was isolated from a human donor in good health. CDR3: CASSLGTEGEKLFF. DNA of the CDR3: TGTGCCAGCAGCTTGGGGACGGAGGGGGAAAAACTGTTTTTT. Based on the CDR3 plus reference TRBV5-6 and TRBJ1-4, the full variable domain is DAGVTQSPTHLIKTRGQQVTLRCSPKSGHDTVSWYQQALGQGPQFIFQYYEEEERQRGNFPDRFSGHQFPNYSSELNVNALLLGDSALYLCASSLGTEGEKLFFGSGTQLSVL.